Described below is a single T cell receptor beta chain sequence and its context. Its antigen is not identified. Deletions cut 3 bases from V and 1 base from J, with 10 bases between. CDR1 and CDR2 (germline): SGHDT, YYEEEE. The CDR3 length is 14 residues. This specimen comes from a study of T cell responses to AZD1222 COVID-19 vaccine. Study-wide background: Pooled samples include second doses given at about 4 or 12 weeks. Findings and caveats of the study: The donor group comprised mostly white British people and more females; the analysis possibly underestimated clonal diversity. The span of vaccine-associated CD4 TCRs extended across spike, with dominance at 160-218 and 743-854.

Data came from immunoSEQ multiplex PCR; TCRdb stores just in-frame clones and leaves some out. The sample records about 120,000 clones, about 90% being singletons. This chain links TRBV5-6 with TRBJ1-1; the D is unclear. This receptor was identified in an adult in good health. Sequencing used peripheral blood, obtained on day 0 of AZD1222 vaccination. The CDR3 coding sequence is TGTGCCAGCAGCTCGACACCTTCGAACACTGAAGCTTTCTTT. This sequence encodes CASSSTPSNTEAFF.